This T cell receptor beta chain was documented in a study of beta chain features in type 1 diabetes. Findings and caveats of the study: The naive, central memory and Treg TCRB repertoires of patients appeared to be more similar to one another than those of healthy donors. More deletions and fewer insertions at VDJ junctions were found in patients with type 1 diabetes.

After removal of 0 bases from V and 4 bases from J, the junction contained 3 bases not matched to a gene. This CDR3 spans 14 amino acids. Germline V gene sequence: CDR1 SGHRS, CDR2 YFSETQ. The table lists this clone with a few counts. Its target is not known. Sorting of CD4+ naive, central memory, regulatory and stem cell-like memory cells was performed via CD45RO/CCR7/CD25/CD127/CD95/CD27. Once sorted, every population was more than 98% pure. Expressed TCRB transcripts got sequenced, as all isolated RNA was reverse transcribed. The method was immunoSEQ multiplex PCR; TCRdb's version includes in-frame clones alone and lacks a portion of them. Among roughly 170,000 clones listed, approximately 13% were seen once.

The receptor's source is a young woman in good health. The sequenced sample was central memory CD4+ T cells from blood. The chain is built from TRBV5-1 and TRBJ2-5, with 7 nucleotides matching TRBD1. The CDR3 DNA is TGCGCCAGCAGCTTGGCCGACAGGGCAGAGACCCAGTACTTC. Its translation: CASSLADRAETQYF.